The clone carrying this T cell receptor beta chain was picked up one time. Its antigen is not identified. Sequencing targeted TCR beta in T cells from blood (CD8+ and CD4+). Random hexamers were used to reverse transcribe the RNA input (0.5 to 1 ug). Amplification of TCR beta CDR3 was carried out by immunoSEQ multiplex PCR, which covered 54 Vbeta and 13 Jbeta segments. TCRdb re-analysed the immunoSEQ multiplex PCR reads in MiXCR, keeping a single row per CDR3 protein. This repertoire shows about 150,000 distinct CDR3 sequences, 95% found once; its top ten account for 0.065% to 0.095%. V dropped 1 base and J dropped 7 bases, with 11 bases sitting between them. The CDR3 runs to 14 residues. The germline gives CDR1 SEHNR, CDR2 FQNEAQ (reference sequence). The data stem from a study of CD8 T cells in Susac syndrome. Study in general: The Susac syndrome patients were therapy-naive, on corticosteroids, or on intravenous immunoglobulin alone at blood draw. Regarding the study as a whole: The CD4+ T cell repertoires in Susac syndrome did not show any clonal expansion.

The sequenced material came from CD4+ T cells from PBMCs. This receptor was obtained from a human donor with Susac syndrome. J is TRBJ1-5 and V is TRBV7-9; D ambiguous. This chain's CDR3 is CASSLGAGLQPQHF. The CDR3 nucleotides are TGTGCCAGCAGCTTAGGGGCAGGATTACAGCCCCAGCATTTT.